This record looks at one T cell receptor (beta chain) sequence and its context. Antigen: not known. Sequenced by immunoSEQ multiplex PCR; TCRdb stores in-frame clones only, minus some. In the table there are 20,000 or so clones, around 73% of which are singletons. Patients had early-stage hepatocellular carcinoma, untreated before resection. Samples came from areas without visible necrosis or hemorrhage. The ends were cut back, 1 base at V and 2 bases at J, with 9 bases in the middle. The length of the CDR3 is 14 residues. Germline V CDR1 and CDR2: SGHRS, YFSETQ. The sample is drawn from a study of intratumoral heterogeneity in liver cancer. Study-level background: With a median age of roughly 60 years, most patients were men.

Findings of the study overall: The authors noted under-sampled tumor-infiltrating lymphocyte representation as a limitation.

The chain is built from TRBV5-1 and TRBJ1-1; D is unresolved. The sample consisted of tumor-adjacent normal tissue, taken before any cancer treatment. The receptor comes from a woman aged 65 to 85 with hepatocellular carcinoma. The CDR3 coding sequence is TGCGCCAGCAGCTTGACTCCGGGTAACACTGAAGCTTTCTTT. Its protein product is CASSLTPGNTEAFF.